This is a list of T cell receptor beta chains from one sample in a study of T cells in tumors after PD-1 blockade. Clones were read by immunoSEQ multiplex PCR, and TCRdb kept only the in-frame ones, dropping some. Seen here are tens of thousands of clones, 80% observed once, and the top ten hold 13%. Sequences were derived from PBMCs, sampled before anti-PD-1 treatment. All receptors derive from a human donor with basal cell carcinoma. Each CDR3 is given with its conserved first and last residue. A D gene is named only where the DNA matches it firmly. Size is stated for part of the rows, as once, few or many counts, or as a class when the clone is expanded.

>TRBD2|NA|TRBJ2-5|TRBV2
CASSENGLAGGAQYF
TGTGCCAGCAGTGAGAACGGACTAGCGGGGGGCGCCCAGTACTTC
>TRBD1|few|TRBJ1-5|TRBV9
CASSAGQSGQPQHF
TGTGCCAGCAGCGCGGGACAGTCCGGTCAGCCCCAGCATTTT
>NA|NA|TRBJ1-6|TRBV9
CASSARTVDSPLHF
TGTGCCAGCAGCGCTAGGACAGTGGATTCACCCCTCCACTTT
>NA|NA|TRBJ1-5|TRBV19
CASDSQAQPQHF
TGTGCCAGTGATTCTCAGGCTCAGCCCCAGCATTTT
>NA|NA|TRBJ2-6|TRBV5-8
CASSFQGSGANVLTF
TGTGCCAGCAGCTTCCAGGGCTCTGGGGCCAACGTCCTGACTTTC
>TRBD1|NA|TRBJ1-1|TRBV3-1/TRBV3-2
CASSQLRTGNTEAFF
TGTGCCAGCAGCCAACTACGGACAGGGAACACTGAAGCTTTCTTT
>NA|few|TRBJ1-1|TRBV7-9
CASSSGTANTEAFF
TGTGCCAGCAGTTCCGGGACGGCGAACACTGAAGCTTTCTTT
>NA|NA|TRBJ1-4|TRBV30
CAWRSRVRGFNEKLFF
TGTGCCTGGAGATCCCGGGTGAGGGGCTTTAATGAAAAACTGTTTTTT
>NA|NA|TRBJ1-6|TRBV6-6
CASRDGSSYNSPLHF
TGTGCCAGCCGGGATGGGAGCTCCTATAATTCACCCCTCCACTTT
>NA|NA|TRBJ1-6|TRBV5-1
CASSSVGGLNAPLHF
TGCGCCAGCAGCTCAGTGGGCGGCCTAAATGCCCCCCTCCACTTT
>NA|once|TRBJ2-5|TRBV5-1
CASSLVTPGQETQYF
TGCGCCAGCAGCTTGGTTACCCCGGGTCAAGAGACCCAGTACTTC
>NA|NA|TRBJ1-2|TRBV25-1
CASSELEGKGYTF
TGTGCCAGCAGTGAATTAGAGGGGAAGGGCTACACCTTC
>NA|once|TRBJ1-2|TRBV7-8
CASSLWPVLNYGYTF
TGTGCCAGCAGCTTATGGCCGGTTCTAAACTATGGCTACACCTTC
>NA|NA|TRBJ2-1|TRBV10-3
CAISELQEQGEQFF
TGTGCCATCAGTGAGCTGCAGGAACAGGGTGAGCAGTTCTTC
>TRBD1|NA|TRBJ1-5|TRBV6-5
CASSSQGQQPQHF
TGTGCCAGCAGTTCACAGGGGCAGCAGCCCCAGCATTTT
>NA|NA|TRBJ1-6|TRBV21-1
CASSHVDKSTGHRSPLHF
TGTGCCAGCAGCCACGTGGATAAAAGTACGGGACACCGTTCACCCCTCCACTTT
>NA|once|TRBJ2-1|TRBV5-1
CASSLFRRDNEQFF
TGCGCCAGCAGCCTATTTCGCAGGGACAATGAGCAGTTCTTC
>TRBD1|NA|TRBJ2-2|TRBV25-1
CASSGDRATGELFF
TGTGCCAGCAGTGGAGACAGGGCCACCGGGGAGCTGTTTTTT
>TRBD1|NA|TRBJ2-1|TRBV18
CASSPKITGTVYNEQFF
TGTGCCAGCTCACCTAAAATAACCGGGACAGTCTACAATGAGCAGTTCTTC
>NA|NA|TRBJ2-7|TRBV3-1/TRBV3-2
CASSRVAWGTAYEQYF
TGTGCCAGCAGCCGAGTAGCCTGGGGTACGGCCTACGAGCAGTACTTC
>NA|once|TRBJ1-3|TRBV9
CASSVGRAPGTAGNTIYF
TGTGCCAGCAGCGTCGGTAGGGCCCCAGGAACCGCTGGAAACACCATATATTTT
>TRBD2|many|TRBJ2-2|TRBV2
CASSGIAGGGTGELFF
TGTGCCAGCAGTGGAATAGCGGGGGGCGGAACCGGGGAGCTGTTTTTT
>NA|NA|TRBJ1-2|TRBV7-9
CASSAYITGSASGYTF
TGTGCCAGCAGCGCTTACATTACAGGGTCTGCTTCCGGCTACACCTTC
>NA|NA|TRBJ1-5|TRBV5-1
CASSLGGLVNQPQHF
TGCGCCAGCAGCTTAGGGGGTCTTGTGAATCAGCCCCAGCATTTT
>TRBD1|NA|TRBJ1-1|TRBV9
CASSGTGGGSMTEAFF
TGTGCCAGCAGCGGCACAGGGGGCGGGAGTATGACTGAAGCTTTCTTT
>NA|NA|TRBJ1-5|TRBV19
CASRDSRQPQHF
TGTGCCAGTAGGGACAGTCGGCAGCCCCAGCATTTT
>TRBD1|once|TRBJ1-2|TRBV5-1
CASSLTGGIYGYTF
TGCGCCAGCAGCTTAACAGGGGGCATCTATGGCTACACCTTC
>NA|once|TRBJ2-5|TRBV6-5
CASRETGRETQYF
TGTGCCAGCAGGGAGACGGGGCGTGAGACCCAGTACTTC
>NA|NA|TRBJ2-7|TRBV6-6
CASSLPDFTYEQYF
TGTGCCAGCAGTCTACCGGACTTCACCTACGAGCAGTACTTC
>TRBD1|NA|TRBJ2-1|TRBV13
CASSLQGADYNEQFF
TGTGCCAGCAGCTTACAGGGGGCGGACTACAATGAGCAGTTCTTC
>NA|once|TRBJ1-1|TRBV9
CASSVGMGNTEAFF
TGTGCCAGCAGCGTAGGAATGGGGAACACTGAAGCTTTCTTT
>NA|NA|TRBJ2-1|TRBV6-5
CAAKEGPGGYNEQFF
TGTGCCGCGAAGGAGGGACCAGGGGGTTACAATGAGCAGTTCTTC
>NA|few|TRBJ2-7|TRBV7-9
CASSLVRDQRNEQYF
TGTGCCAGCAGCTTAGTCAGGGACCAGAGGAACGAGCAGTACTTC
>TRBD2|NA|TRBJ2-7|TRBV6-5
CASRKDAGGYEQYF
TGTGCCAGCAGGAAAGATGCGGGGGGGTACGAGCAGTACTTC
>NA|NA|TRBJ1-1|TRBV29-1
CSVGGHPNTEAFF
TGCAGCGTTGGCGGACATCCGAACACTGAAGCTTTCTTT
>NA|NA|TRBJ2-3|TRBV4-2
CASSQVLGIDTQYF
TGTGCCAGCAGCCAAGTGTTGGGGATTGATACGCAGTATTTT
>NA|NA|TRBJ1-6|TRBV11-1
CASSLGGAGNSPLHF
TGTGCCAGCAGCTTAGGGGGGGCTGGCAATTCACCCCTCCACTTT
>NA|NA|TRBJ2-3|TRBV5-1
CASSLGQLSADTQYF
TGCGCCAGCAGCTTGGGGCAGCTATCCGCAGATACGCAGTATTTT
>NA|NA|TRBJ1-5|TRBV23-1
CAPSKRGGSQPQHF
TGCGCCCCCTCAAAACGCGGGGGGAGTCAGCCCCAGCATTTT
>TRBD1|few|TRBJ1-1|TRBV4-2
CASSLGQGNTEAFF
TGTGCCAGCAGCCTCGGACAGGGGAACACTGAAGCTTTCTTT
>TRBD1|NA|TRBJ2-6|TRBV5-1
CASSKLRAGQGSGANVLTF
TGCGCCAGCAGCAAACTCCGGGCGGGACAGGGCTCTGGGGCCAACGTCCTGACTTTC
>TRBD1|few|TRBJ2-7|TRBV7-7
CASSPAQGDSYEQYF
TGTGCTAGCAGCCCCGCACAGGGGGACTCCTACGAGCAGTACTTC
>NA|NA|TRBJ1-5|TRBV7-2
CASSASTAFNQPQHF
TGTGCCAGCAGCGCCTCGACAGCATTTAATCAGCCCCAGCATTTT
>NA|few|TRBJ2-7|TRBV29-1
CSVEGATVQYF
TGCAGCGTTGAAGGGGCCACAGTGCAGTACTTC
>TRBD1|NA|TRBJ2-2|TRBV27
CASSSPGQGLSGELFF
TGTGCCAGCAGTTCACCGGGACAGGGGCTCTCCGGGGAGCTGTTTTTT
>TRBD1|NA|TRBJ1-2|TRBV5-4
CARSLGGRGHNYGYTF
TGTGCCCGCAGCTTGGGGGGGAGGGGGCATAACTATGGCTACACCTTC
>TRBD2|once|TRBJ2-1|TRBV7-3
CASSPGTSGFGNEQFF
TGTGCCAGCAGCCCAGGGACTAGCGGATTCGGCAATGAGCAGTTCTTC
>NA|NA|TRBJ1-1|TRBV18
CASSPGILGGTYLEAFF
TGTGCCAGCTCACCCGGGATTCTGGGCGGAACCTACCTTGAAGCTTTCTTT
>NA|NA|TRBJ1-1|TRBV30
CAWSPKTVNTEAFF
TGTGCCTGGAGTCCAAAGACAGTGAACACTGAAGCTTTCTTT
>TRBD1|NA|TRBJ1-2|TRBV13
CASSDRVGYTF
TGTGCCAGCAGCGACAGGGTTGGCTACACCTTC
>NA|NA|TRBJ1-5|TRBV7-2
CASSLVSQVNQPQHF
TGTGCCAGCAGCTTAGTATCACAGGTCAATCAGCCCCAGCATTTT
>NA|NA|TRBJ2-2|TRBV7-9
CASSLEAGELFF
TGTGCCAGCAGCCTAGAGGCCGGGGAGCTGTTTTTT
>NA|NA|TRBJ2-3|TRBV7-3
CASSAGKDSNTQYF
TGTGCCAGCAGCGCCGGAAAGGACTCCAATACGCAGTATTTT
>NA|NA|TRBJ1-1|TRBV14
CASSPTWNTEAFF
TGTGCCAGCAGCCCGACTTGGAACACTGAAGCTTTCTTT
>TRBD2|NA|TRBJ2-1|TRBV2
CASSDSGYSYNEQFF
TGTGCCAGCAGTGATAGCGGGTACTCCTACAATGAGCAGTTCTTC
>TRBD1|few|TRBJ1-4|TRBV2
CASTPGQGGVHEKLFF
TGTGCCAGCACCCCGGGACAGGGAGGGGTTCATGAAAAACTGTTTTTT
>TRBD1|NA|TRBJ1-5|TRBV5-6
CASSRGQGDGNQPQHF
TGTGCCAGCAGCAGGGGACAGGGTGATGGCAATCAGCCCCAGCATTTT
>NA|NA|TRBJ2-3|TRBV5-4
CASSNQGLGRTDTQYF
TGTGCCAGCAGCAACCAGGGGTTAGGGCGCACAGATACGCAGTATTTT
>NA|NA|TRBJ2-3|TRBV6-2/TRBV6-3
CASSWGGEWTIGTDTQYF
TGTGCCAGCAGTTGGGGTGGTGAGTGGACTATAGGCACAGATACGCAGTATTTT
>TRBD2|few|TRBJ2-2|TRBV10-2
CASSGLAGGTGELFF
TGCGCCAGCAGCGGGCTAGCGGGGGGGACCGGGGAGCTGTTTTTT